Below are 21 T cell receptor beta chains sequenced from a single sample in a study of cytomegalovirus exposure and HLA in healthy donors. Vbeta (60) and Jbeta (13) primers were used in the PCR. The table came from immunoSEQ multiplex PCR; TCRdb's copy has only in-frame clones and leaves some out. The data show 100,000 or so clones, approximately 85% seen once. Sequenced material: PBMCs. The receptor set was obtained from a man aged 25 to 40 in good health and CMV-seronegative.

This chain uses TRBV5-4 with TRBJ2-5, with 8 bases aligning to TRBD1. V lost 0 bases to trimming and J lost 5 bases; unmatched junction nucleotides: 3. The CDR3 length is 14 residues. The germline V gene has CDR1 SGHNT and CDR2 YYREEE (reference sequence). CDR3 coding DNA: TGTGCCAGCAGCTTGGGGACAGGGTTCGAGACCCAGTACTTC. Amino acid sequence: CASSLGTGFETQYF.

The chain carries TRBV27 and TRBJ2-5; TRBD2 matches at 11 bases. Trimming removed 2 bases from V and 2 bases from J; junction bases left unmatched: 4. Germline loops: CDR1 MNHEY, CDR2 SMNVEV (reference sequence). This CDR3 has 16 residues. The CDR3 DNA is TGTGCCAGCAGTTTAATAGCGGGAGGGCCTCAAGAGACCCAGTACTTC. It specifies CASSLIAGGPQETQYF.

Here the CDR3 DNA reads TGTGCCAGCAGCTTGTTCGCCAGGGGGCGTCTTGGCTATGGCTACACCTTC. This codes for CASSLFARGRLGYGYTF. The rearrangement joins TRBV5-4 to TRBJ1-2; 8 positions agree with TRBD1. Unmatched junction bases numbered 12, after V lost 1 base and J lost 4 bases. The CDR3 runs to 17 residues. Germline V gene lookup returns CDR1 SGHNT and CDR2 YYREEE (reference sequence). The variable domain in full, completed from reference TRBV5-4 and TRBJ1-2, reads ETGVTQSPTHLIKTRGQQVTLRCSSQSGHNTVSWYQQALGQGPQFIFQYYREEENGRGNFPPRFSGLQFPNYSSELNVNALELDDSALYLCASSLFARGRLGYGYTFGSGTRLTVV.

The CDR3 loop reads CASREALQETQYF. The CDR3 DNA reads TGTGCCAGCAGGGAGGCTTTACAAGAGACCCAGTACTTC. V and J are TRBV25-1 and TRBJ2-5; TRBD2 is a possible D gene (5 bases). CDR3 length equals 13 residues. V dropped 6 bases and J dropped 2 bases, with 10 bases sitting between them. Germline CDR1 MGHDK, CDR2 SYGVNS.

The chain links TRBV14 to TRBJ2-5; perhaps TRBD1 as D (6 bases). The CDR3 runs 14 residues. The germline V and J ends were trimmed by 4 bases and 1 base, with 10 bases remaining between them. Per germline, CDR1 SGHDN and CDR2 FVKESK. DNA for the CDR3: TGTGCCAGCAGCCGAGGACAGTCCCAAGAGACCCAGTACTTC. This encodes CASSRGQSQETQYF.

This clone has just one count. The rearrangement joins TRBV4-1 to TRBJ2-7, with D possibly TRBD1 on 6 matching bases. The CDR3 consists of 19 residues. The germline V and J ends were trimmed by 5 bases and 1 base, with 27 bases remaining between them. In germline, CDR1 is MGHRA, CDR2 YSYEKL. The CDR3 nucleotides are TGCGCCAGCAGCTACGAGTTGTCGTCAGGGGTGTATTTGTCCTACGAGCAGTACTTC. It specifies CASSYELSSGVYLSYEQYF.

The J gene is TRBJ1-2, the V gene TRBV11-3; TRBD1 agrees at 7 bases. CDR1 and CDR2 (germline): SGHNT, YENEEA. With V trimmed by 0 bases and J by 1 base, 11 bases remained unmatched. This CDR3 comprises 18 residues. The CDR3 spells CASSLDWTGGCVNYGYTF. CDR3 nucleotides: TGTGCCAGCAGCTTAGATTGGACAGGAGGTTGTGTTAACTATGGCTACACCTTC.

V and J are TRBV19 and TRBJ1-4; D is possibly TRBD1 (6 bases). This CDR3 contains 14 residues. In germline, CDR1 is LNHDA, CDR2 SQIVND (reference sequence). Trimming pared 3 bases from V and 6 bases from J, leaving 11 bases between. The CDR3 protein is CASSMSAGDEKLFF. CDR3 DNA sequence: TGTGCCAGTAGTATGTCGGCAGGGGATGAAAAACTGTTTTTT.

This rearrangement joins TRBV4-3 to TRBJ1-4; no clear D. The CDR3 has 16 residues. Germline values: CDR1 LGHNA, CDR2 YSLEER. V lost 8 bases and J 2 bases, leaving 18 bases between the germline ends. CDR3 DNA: TGCGCCAGCCGATGGGAGGGAGTGGGGACTAATGAAAAACTGTTTTTT. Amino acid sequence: CASRWEGVGTNEKLFF.

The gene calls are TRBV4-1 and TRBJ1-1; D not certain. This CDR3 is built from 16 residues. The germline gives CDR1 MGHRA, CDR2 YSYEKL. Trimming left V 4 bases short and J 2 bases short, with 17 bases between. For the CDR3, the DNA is TGCGCCAGCAGCCGCCAAGAAGGAGGAAGTAACACTGAAGCTTTCTTT. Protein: CASSRQEGGSNTEAFF.

This CDR3 is CASSQDQGTGGNNEQFF. CDR3 DNA sequence: TGCGCCAGCAGCCAAGACCAAGGGACAGGGGGCAACAATGAGCAGTTCTTC. The V gene is TRBV4-3, the J gene TRBJ2-1, with TRBD1 matching 12 bases. The ends lost 0 bases at V and 5 bases at J; junction bases unmatched: 5. Germline V gene lookup returns CDR1 LGHNA and CDR2 YSLEER. The CDR3 totals 17 residues.

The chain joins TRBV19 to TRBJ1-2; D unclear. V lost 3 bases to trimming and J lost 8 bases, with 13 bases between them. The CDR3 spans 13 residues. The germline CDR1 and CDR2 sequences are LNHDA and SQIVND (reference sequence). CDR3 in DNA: TGTGCCAGTAGTATCGGAACAGCTGGAGGCTACACCTTC. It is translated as CASSIGTAGGYTF.

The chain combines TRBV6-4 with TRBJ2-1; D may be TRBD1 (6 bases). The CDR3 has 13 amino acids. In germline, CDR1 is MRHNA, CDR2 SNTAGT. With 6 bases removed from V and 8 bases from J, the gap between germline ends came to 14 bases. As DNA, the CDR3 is TGTGCCAGCAGCGGGACACACGGGGATGAGCAGTTCTTC. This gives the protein CASSGTHGDEQFF.

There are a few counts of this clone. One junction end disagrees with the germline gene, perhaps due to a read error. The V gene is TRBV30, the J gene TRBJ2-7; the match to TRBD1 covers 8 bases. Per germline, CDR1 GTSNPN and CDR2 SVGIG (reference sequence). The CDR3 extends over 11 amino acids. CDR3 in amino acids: CAWSADRVANF. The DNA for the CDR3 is TGTGCCTGGAGCGCGGACAGGGTCGCCAACTTC. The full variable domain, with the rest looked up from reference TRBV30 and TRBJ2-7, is SQTIHQWPATLVQPVGSPLSLECTVEGTSNPNLYWYRQAAGRGLQLLFYSVGIGQISSEVPQNLSASRPQDRQFILSSKKLLLSDSGFYLCAWSADRVANFGPGTRLTVT.

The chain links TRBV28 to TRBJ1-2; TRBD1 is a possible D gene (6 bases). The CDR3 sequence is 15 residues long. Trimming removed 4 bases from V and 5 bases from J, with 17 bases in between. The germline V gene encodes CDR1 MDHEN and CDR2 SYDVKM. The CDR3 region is CASSSAGEKGYGYTF. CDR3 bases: TGTGCCAGCAGTTCAGCAGGGGAAAAAGGGTATGGCTACACCTTC.

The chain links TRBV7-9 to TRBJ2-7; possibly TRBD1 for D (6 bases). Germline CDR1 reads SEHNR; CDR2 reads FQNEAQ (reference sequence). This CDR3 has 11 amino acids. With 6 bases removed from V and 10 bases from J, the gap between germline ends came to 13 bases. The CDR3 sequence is CASSPGQTQYF. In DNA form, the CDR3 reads TGTGCCAGCAGTCCAGGACAGACACAGTACTTC.

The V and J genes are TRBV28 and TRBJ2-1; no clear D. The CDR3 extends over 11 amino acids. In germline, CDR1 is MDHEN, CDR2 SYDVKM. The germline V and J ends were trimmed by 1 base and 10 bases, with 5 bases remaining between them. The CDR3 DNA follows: TGTGCCAGCAGTTTATTCCGGGAGCAGTTCTTC. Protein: CASSLFREQFF.

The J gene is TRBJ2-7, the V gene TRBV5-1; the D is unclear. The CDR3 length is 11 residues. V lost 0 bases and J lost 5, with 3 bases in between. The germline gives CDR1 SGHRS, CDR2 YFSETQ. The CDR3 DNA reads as TGCGCCAGCAGCTTGGGTAACGAGCAGTACTTC. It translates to CASSLGNEQYF.

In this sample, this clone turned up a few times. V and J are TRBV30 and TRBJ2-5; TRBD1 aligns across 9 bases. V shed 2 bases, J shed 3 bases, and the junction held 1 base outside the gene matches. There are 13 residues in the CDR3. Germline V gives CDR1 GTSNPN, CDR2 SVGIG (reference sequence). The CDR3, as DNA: TGTGCCTGGAGTACAGGGGGCAAAGAGACCCAGTACTTC. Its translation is CAWSTGGKETQYF.

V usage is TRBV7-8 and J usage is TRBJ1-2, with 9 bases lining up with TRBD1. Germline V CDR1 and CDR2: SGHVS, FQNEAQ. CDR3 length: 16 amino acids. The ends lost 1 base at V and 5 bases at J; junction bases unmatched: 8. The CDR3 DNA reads TGTGCCAGCAGCTTAGATAGACCGGGACAGGGTTATGGCTACACCTTC. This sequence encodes CASSLDRPGQGYGYTF. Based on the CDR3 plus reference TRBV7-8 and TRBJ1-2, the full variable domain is GAGVSQSPRYKVAKRGQDVALRCDPISGHVSLFWYQQALGQGPEFLTYFQNEAQLDKSGLPSDRFFAERPEGSVSTLKIQRTQQEDSAVYLCASSLDRPGQGYGYTFGSGTRLTVV.

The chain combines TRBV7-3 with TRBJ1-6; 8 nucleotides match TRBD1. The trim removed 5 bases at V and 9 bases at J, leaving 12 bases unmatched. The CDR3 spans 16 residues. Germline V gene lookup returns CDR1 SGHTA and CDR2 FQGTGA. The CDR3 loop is CASSPNPQGAGSPLHF. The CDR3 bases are TGTGCCAGCAGCCCGAATCCCCAGGGGGCGGGTTCACCCCTCCACTTT.